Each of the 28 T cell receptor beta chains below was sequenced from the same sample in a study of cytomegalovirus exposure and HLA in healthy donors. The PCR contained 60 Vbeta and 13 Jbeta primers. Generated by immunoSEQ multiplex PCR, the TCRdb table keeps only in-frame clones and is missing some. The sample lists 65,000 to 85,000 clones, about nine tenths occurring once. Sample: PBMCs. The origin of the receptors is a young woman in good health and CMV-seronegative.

The DNA of the CDR3 is TGTGCCAGCAGCAGTCGGGGGGGCTTCAACACTGAAGCTTTCTTT. The encoded protein is CASSSRGGFNTEAFF. The chain carries TRBV5-4 and TRBJ1-1, with D maybe TRBD1 (6 bases). This CDR3 contains 15 residues. Trimming cost V 4 bases and J 2 bases, with 15 bases left between them. Germline-derived CDR1 and CDR2 are SGHNT and YYREEE (reference sequence).

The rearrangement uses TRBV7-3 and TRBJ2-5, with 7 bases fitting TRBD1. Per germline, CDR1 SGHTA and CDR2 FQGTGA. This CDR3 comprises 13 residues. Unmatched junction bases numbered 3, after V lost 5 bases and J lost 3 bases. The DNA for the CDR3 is TGTGCCAGCAGCCGAGACAGGGAAGAGACCCAGTACTTC. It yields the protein CASSRDREETQYF.

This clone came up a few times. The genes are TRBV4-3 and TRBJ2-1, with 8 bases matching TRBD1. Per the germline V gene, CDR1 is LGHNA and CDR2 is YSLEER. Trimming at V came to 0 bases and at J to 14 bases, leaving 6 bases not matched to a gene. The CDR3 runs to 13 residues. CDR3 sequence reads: CASSQDRAGGEFF. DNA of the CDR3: TGCGCCAGCAGCCAAGATAGGGCAGGGGGCGAGTTCTTC.

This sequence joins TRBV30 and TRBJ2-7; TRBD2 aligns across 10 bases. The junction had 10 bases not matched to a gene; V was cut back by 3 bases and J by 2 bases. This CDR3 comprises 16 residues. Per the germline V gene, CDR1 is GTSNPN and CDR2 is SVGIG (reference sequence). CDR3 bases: TGTGCCTGGAGCCCTCCCGGGACTAGCGTTGCCTACGAGCAGTACTTC. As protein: CAWSPPGTSVAYEQYF.

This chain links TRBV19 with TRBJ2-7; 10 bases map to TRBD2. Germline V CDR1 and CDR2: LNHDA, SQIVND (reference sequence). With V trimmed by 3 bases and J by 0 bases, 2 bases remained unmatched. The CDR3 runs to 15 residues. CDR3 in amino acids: CASSIGLAVSYEQYF. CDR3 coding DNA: TGTGCCAGTAGTATCGGACTAGCGGTCTCCTACGAGCAGTACTTC. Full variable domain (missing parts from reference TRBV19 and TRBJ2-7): DGGITQSPKYLFRKEGQNVTLSCEQNLNHDAMYWYRQDPGQGLRLIYYSQIVNDFQKGDIAEGYSVSREKKESFPLTVTSAQKNPTAFYLCASSIGLAVSYEQYFGPGTRLTVT.

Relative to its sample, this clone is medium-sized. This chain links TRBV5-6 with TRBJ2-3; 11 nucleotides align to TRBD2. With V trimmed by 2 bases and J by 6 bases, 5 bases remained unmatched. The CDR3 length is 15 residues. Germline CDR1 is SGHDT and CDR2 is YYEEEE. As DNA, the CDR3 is TGTGCCAGCAGCTTCCAGTTAGCGGGAGGGGATACGCAGTATTTT. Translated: CASSFQLAGGDTQYF. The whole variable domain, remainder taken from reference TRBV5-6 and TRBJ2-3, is DAGVTQSPTHLIKTRGQQVTLRCSPKSGHDTVSWYQQALGQGPQFIFQYYEEEERQRGNFPDRFSGHQFPNYSSELNVNALLLGDSALYLCASSFQLAGGDTQYFGPGTRLTVL.

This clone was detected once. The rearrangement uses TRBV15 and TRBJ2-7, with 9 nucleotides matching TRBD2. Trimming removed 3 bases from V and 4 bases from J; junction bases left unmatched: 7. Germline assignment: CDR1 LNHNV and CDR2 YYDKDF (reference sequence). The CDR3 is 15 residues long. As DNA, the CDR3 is TGTGCCACCAGCAGTGCCAGCGGGAGGAGATACGAGCAGTACTTC. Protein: CATSSASGRRYEQYF.

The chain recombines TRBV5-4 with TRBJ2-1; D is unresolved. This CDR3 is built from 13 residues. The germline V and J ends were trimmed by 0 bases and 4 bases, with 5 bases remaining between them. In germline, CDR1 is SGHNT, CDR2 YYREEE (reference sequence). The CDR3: CASSLELYNEQFF. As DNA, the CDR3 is TGTGCCAGCAGCTTGGAACTTTACAATGAGCAGTTCTTC. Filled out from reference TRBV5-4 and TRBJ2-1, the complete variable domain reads ETGVTQSPTHLIKTRGQQVTLRCSSQSGHNTVSWYQQALGQGPQFIFQYYREEENGRGNFPPRFSGLQFPNYSSELNVNALELDDSALYLCASSLELYNEQFFGPGTRLTVL.

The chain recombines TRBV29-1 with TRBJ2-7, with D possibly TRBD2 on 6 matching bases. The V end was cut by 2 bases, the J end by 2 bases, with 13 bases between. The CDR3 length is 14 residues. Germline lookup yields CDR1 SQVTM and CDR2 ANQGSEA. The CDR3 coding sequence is TGCAGCGTTGAAAGGGCGGGAACCGCCTACGAGCAGTACTTC. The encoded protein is CSVERAGTAYEQYF.

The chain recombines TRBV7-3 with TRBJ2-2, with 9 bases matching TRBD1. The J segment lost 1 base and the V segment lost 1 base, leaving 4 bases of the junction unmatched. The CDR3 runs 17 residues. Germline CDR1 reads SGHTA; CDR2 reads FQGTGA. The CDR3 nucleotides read TGTGCCAGCAGCTTAAGGGGGGGACAGGGGAACACCGGGGAGCTGTTTTTT. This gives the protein CASSLRGGQGNTGELFF. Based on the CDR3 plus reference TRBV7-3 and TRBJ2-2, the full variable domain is GAGVSQTPSNKVTEKGKYVELRCDPISGHTALYWYRQSLGQGPEFLIYFQGTGAADDSGLPNDRFFAVRPEGSVSTLKIQRTERGDSAVYLCASSLRGGQGNTGELFFGEGSRLTVL.

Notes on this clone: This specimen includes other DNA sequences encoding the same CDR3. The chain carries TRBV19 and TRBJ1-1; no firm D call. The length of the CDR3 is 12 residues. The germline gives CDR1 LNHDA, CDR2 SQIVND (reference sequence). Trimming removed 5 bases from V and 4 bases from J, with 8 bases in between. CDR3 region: CASSHSSTEAFF. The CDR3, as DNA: TGTGCCAGTAGTCATTCTAGCACTGAAGCTTTCTTT.

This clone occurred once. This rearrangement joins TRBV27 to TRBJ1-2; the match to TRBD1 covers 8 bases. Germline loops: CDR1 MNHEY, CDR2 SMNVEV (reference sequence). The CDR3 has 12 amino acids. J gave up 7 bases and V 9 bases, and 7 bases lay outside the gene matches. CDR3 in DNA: TGTGCCAGTGCCCCAGGGGGCCGTGGCTACACCTTC. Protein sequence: CASAPGGRGYTF.

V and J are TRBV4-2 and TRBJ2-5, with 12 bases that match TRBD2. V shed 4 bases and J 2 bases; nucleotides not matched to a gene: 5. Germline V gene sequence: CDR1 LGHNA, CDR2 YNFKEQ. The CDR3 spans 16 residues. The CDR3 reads CASSPRLAGVQETQYF. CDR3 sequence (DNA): TGTGCCAGCAGCCCCCGACTAGCGGGGGTGCAAGAGACCCAGTACTTC.

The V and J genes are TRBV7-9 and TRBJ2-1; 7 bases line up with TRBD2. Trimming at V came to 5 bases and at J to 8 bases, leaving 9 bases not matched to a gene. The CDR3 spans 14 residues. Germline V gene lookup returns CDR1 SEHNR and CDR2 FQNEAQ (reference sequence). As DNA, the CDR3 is TGTGCCAGCAGCCGGACTAGGACGGGCGATGAGCAGTTCTTC. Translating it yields CASSRTRTGDEQFF.

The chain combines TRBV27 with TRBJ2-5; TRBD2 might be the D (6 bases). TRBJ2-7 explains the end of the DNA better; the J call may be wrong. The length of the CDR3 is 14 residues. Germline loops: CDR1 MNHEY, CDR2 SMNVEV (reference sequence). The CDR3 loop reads CASSFERASYEQYF. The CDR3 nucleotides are TGTGCCAGCAGTTTCGAGCGGGCCTCCTACGAGCAGTACTTC.

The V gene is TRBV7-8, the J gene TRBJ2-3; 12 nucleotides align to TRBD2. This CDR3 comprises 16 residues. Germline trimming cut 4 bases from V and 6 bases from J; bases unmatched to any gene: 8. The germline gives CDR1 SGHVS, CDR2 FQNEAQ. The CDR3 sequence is CASSSNGLAGTDTQYF. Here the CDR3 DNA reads TGTGCCAGCAGCTCCAACGGACTAGCGGGGACGGATACGCAGTATTTT.

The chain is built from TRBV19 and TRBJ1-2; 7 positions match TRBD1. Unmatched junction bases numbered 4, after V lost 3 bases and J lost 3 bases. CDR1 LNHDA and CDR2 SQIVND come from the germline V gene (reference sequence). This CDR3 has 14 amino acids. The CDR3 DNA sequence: TGTGCCAGTAGTATCGCCAGGGGGGACTATGGCTACACCTTC. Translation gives CASSIARGDYGYTF.

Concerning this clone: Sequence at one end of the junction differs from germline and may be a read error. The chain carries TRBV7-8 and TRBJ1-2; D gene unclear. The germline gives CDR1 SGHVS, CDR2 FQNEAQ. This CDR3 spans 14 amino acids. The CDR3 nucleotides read TGTGCCAGCAGCTTAGACCCGGCTAACTATGGCTACCCCTTC. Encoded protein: CASSLDPANYGYPF.

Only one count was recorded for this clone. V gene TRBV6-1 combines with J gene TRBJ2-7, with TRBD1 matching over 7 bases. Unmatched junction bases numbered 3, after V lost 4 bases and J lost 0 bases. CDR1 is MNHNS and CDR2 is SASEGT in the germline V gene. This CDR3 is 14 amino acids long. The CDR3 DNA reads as TGTGCCAGCAGTGGGACAGGACACTCCTACGAGCAGTACTTC. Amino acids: CASSGTGHSYEQYF.

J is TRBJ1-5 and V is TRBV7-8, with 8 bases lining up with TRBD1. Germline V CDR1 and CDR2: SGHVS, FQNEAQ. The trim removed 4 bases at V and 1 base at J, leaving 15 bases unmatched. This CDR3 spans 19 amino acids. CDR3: CASSSEWTGRIWSNQPQHF. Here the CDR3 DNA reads TGTGCCAGCAGCTCCGAATGGACAGGGCGGATCTGGAGCAATCAGCCCCAGCATTTT. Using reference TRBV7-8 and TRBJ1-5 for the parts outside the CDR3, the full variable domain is GAGVSQSPRYKVAKRGQDVALRCDPISGHVSLFWYQQALGQGPEFLTYFQNEAQLDKSGLPSDRFFAERPEGSVSTLKIQRTQQEDSAVYLCASSSEWTGRIWSNQPQHFGDGTRLSIL.

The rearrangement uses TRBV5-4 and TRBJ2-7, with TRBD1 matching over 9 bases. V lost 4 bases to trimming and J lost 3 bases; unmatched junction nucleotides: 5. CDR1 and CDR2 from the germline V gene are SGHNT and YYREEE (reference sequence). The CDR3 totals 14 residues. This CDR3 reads CASSPTTGGYEQYF. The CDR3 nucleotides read TGTGCCAGCAGCCCCACGACAGGGGGCTACGAGCAGTACTTC.

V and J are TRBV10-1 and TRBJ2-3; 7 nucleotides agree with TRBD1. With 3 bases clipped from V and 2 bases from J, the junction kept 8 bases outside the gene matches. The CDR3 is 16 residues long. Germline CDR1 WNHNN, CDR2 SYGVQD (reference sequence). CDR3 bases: TGCGCCAGCAGTGACCCAGGGACAGAAGACACAGATACGCAGTATTTT. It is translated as CASSDPGTEDTDTQYF.

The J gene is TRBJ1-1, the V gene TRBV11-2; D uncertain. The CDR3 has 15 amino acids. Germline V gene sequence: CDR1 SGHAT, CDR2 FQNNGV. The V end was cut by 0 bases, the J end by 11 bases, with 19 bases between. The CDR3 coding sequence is TGTGCCAGCAGCTTAGATCTCCCCCGGTCATCCCGGGCTTTCTTT. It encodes CASSLDLPRSSRAFF.

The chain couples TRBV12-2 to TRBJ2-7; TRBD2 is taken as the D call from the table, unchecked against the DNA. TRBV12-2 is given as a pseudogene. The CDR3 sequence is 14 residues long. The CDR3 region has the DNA TGTGCAAGTCGCGGAAGACTAGAGACCTACGAGCAGTACTTC. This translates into CASRGRLETYEQYF.

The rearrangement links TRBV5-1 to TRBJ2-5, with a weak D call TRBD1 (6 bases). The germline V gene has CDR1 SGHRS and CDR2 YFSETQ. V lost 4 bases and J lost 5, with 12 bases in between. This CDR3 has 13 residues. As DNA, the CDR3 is TGCGCCAGCAGCCGGATGAGGGGGGAGACCCAGTACTTC. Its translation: CASSRMRGETQYF.

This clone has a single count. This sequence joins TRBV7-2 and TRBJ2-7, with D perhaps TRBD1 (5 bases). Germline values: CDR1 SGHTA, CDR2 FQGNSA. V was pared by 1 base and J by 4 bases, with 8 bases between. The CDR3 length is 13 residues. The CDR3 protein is CASSLDGQYEQYF. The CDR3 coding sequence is TGTGCCAGCAGCTTAGACGGACAATACGAGCAGTACTTC. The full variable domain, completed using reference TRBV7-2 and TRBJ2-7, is GAGVSQSPSNKVTEKGKDVELRCDPISGHTALYWYRQSLGQGLEFLIYFQGNSAPDKSGLPSDRFSAERTGGSVSTLTIQRTQQEDSAVYLCASSLDGQYEQYFGPGTRLTVT.

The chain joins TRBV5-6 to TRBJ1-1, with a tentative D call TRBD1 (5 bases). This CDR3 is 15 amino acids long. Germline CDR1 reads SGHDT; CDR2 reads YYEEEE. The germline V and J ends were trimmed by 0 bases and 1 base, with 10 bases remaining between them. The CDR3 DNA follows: TGTGCCAGCAGCTTGGCCTCTCAGGGGAACACTGAAGCTTTCTTT. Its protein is CASSLASQGNTEAFF.

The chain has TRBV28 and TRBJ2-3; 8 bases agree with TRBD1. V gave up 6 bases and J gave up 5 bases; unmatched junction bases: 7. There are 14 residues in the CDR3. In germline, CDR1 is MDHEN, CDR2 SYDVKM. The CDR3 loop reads CASSLEDRGDTQYF. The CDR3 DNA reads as TGTGCCAGCAGCTTGGAAGACAGGGGAGATACGCAGTATTTT. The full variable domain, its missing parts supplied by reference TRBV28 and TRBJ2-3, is DVKVTQSSRYLVKRTGEKVFLECVQDMDHENMFWYRQDPGLGLRLIYFSYDVKMKEKGDIPEGYSVSREKKERFSLILESASTNQTSMYLCASSLEDRGDTQYFGPGTRLTVL.